The 18 T cell receptor beta chains below were found in one sample sequenced in a study of cytomegalovirus exposure and HLA in healthy donors (dated by TCRdb to 2015 to 2018). The receptor library was made with the immunoSEQ multiplex PCR assay. For the multiplex PCR, a mixture combining 60 forward primers for TCR Vbeta segments and 13 reverse primers for TCR Jbeta segments was used. As stored in TCRdb, this immuneACCESS dataset retains in-frame rearrangements with V and J assigned. A fraction of the clones does not appear; measured against another copy, unresolved V genes explain less than half of the discrepancy, and the remainder lacks a known reason. The sample table on file contains under 200,000 clones. The ten top clones hold approximately 0.72% of the sample. The sequenced sample consisted of PBMCs. The source is a woman between 18 and 30 years old in good health and CMV-seropositive.

This chain links TRBV5-1 with TRBJ2-1; 9 bases match TRBD2. J was trimmed by 6 bases and V by 1 base; bases with no gene match: 8. This CDR3 spans 16 amino acids. The germline gives CDR1 SGHRS, CDR2 YFSETQ. The DNA of the CDR3 is TGCGCCAGCAGCTTGTTAGGGACTAGCAGATCCAATGAGCAGTTCTTC. As protein: CASSLLGTSRSNEQFF.

This sequence joins TRBV7-2 and TRBJ1-1; possible D gene TRBD1, 5 bases. V lost 5 bases and J lost 5, with 12 bases in between. This CDR3 has 13 amino acids. Germline V lookup: CDR1 SGHTA, CDR2 FQGNSA. The CDR3 protein is CASSRGLDTEAFF. The CDR3 nucleotides are TGTGCCAGCAGCCGGGGGTTGGATACTGAAGCTTTCTTT.

V gene TRBV9 combines with J gene TRBJ1-1; D uncertain. The germline CDR1 and CDR2 sequences are SGDLS and YYNGEE. Trimming pared 4 bases from V and 7 bases from J, leaving 14 bases between. The CDR3 has 13 amino acids. CDR3 DNA sequence: TGTGCCAGCAGCTCTGGGAGGTGGGGTGAAGCTTTCTTT. Residues: CASSSGRWGEAFF.

The V call is TRBV7-8, the J call TRBJ1-5, with D maybe TRBD1 (6 bases). Looked up from germline, CDR1 is SGHVS and CDR2 is FQNEAQ. Trimming took off 5 bases at V and 1 base at J, with 21 bases between the two ends. CDR3 length: 18 residues. CDR3 DNA: TGTGCCAGCAGCCTCTACCAGGACAGAAAGGTCAGCAATCAGCCCCAGCATTTT. Its protein is CASSLYQDRKVSNQPQHF.

V is TRBV5-6 and J is TRBJ1-4; a weak D match, TRBD1 (6 bases). Looked up from germline, CDR1 is SGHDT and CDR2 is YYEEEE. This CDR3 is 15 amino acids long. The V gene lost 3 bases and the J gene lost 5 bases, with 14 bases spanning the gap. DNA for the CDR3: TGTGCCAGCAGCTCGTCATCACAGGGAAATGAAAAACTGTTTTTT. Translation gives CASSSSSQGNEKLFF.

The chain links TRBV4-2 to TRBJ1-3; a weak D match, TRBD1 (6 bases). This CDR3 is 14 amino acids long. The germline CDR1 and CDR2 sequences are LGHNA and YNFKEQ. V was cut by 2 bases and J by 4 bases, with 9 bases left in between. CDR3 nucleotide sequence: TGTGCCAGCAGCCAATCCGACAGGGGAAACACCATATATTTT. This codes for CASSQSDRGNTIYF.

The chain links TRBV18 to TRBJ2-6, with 12 bases that match TRBD1. CDR3 length: 19 residues. V was pared by 10 bases and J by 0 bases, with 13 bases of the junction left unmatched. Per the germline V gene, CDR1 is KGHSH and CDR2 is LQKENI. CDR3 bases: TGTGCCACTGAAACCAGGGGGACAGGGGGCCCCTCTGGGGCCAACGTCCTGACTTTC. Encoded protein: CATETRGTGGPSGANVLTF.

This rearrangement joins TRBV30 to TRBJ1-4, with a weak D call TRBD1 (5 bases). The length of the CDR3 is 15 residues. From germline, CDR1 is GTSNPN and CDR2 SVGIG (reference sequence). Trimming removed 3 bases at V and 8 bases at J, with 19 bases between. The CDR3 nucleotides are TGTGCCTGGAGGGAGAAGGGGAGGTTATACGAAAAACTGTTTTTT. This translates into CAWREKGRLYEKLFF.

CDR3 residues: CASGLVLRSLDPSYEQYF. The DNA for the CDR3 is TGTGCTAGTGGTTTGGTACTAAGATCCCTAGACCCCTCCTACGAGCAGTACTTC. The chain uses TRBV12-5 and TRBJ2-7; no clear D gene. Trimming took off 0 bases at V and 0 bases at J, with 18 bases between the two ends. This CDR3 has 18 amino acids. Germline V gene sequence: CDR1 LGHNT, CDR2 FRNRAP. Filled out from reference TRBV12-5 and TRBJ2-7, the complete variable domain reads DARVTQTPRHKVTEMGQEVTMRCQPILGHNTVFWYRQTMMQGLELLAYFRNRAPLDDSGMPKDRFSAEMPDATLATLKIQPSEPRDSAVYFCASGLVLRSLDPSYEQYFGPGTRLTVT.

The chain combines TRBV13 with TRBJ2-1; D perhaps matches TRBD1 (5 bases). This CDR3 is built from 12 residues. CDR1 and CDR2 (germline): PRHDT, FYEKMQ (reference sequence). With 5 bases removed from V and 5 bases from J, the gap between germline ends came to 7 bases. The CDR3, as DNA: TGTGCCAGCAGCGGACAAGACAATGAGCAGTTCTTC. This translates into CASSGQDNEQFF.

This sequence joins TRBV25-1 and TRBJ2-7; TRBD1 matches at 7 bases. The V gene's germline CDR1 is MGHDK and CDR2 SYGVNS. J was trimmed by 5 bases and V by 1 base; bases with no gene match: 11. The CDR3 totals 16 residues. CDR3 sequence: CASSELGARGSHEQYF. The CDR3 DNA reads as TGTGCCAGCAGTGAATTAGGAGCCAGGGGGTCTCACGAGCAGTACTTC.

The chain couples TRBV2 to TRBJ1-5, with 9 bases that match TRBD1. With 3 bases clipped from V and 5 bases from J, the junction kept 2 bases outside the gene matches. Germline CDR1 is SNHLY and CDR2 is FYNNEI. This CDR3 has 14 residues. The CDR3 spells CASSEDRGDQPQHF. The CDR3 DNA follows: TGTGCCAGCAGTGAGGACAGGGGTGATCAGCCCCAGCATTTT.

V and J are TRBV5-1 and TRBJ1-1; D not certain. The CDR3 length is 13 residues. From germline, CDR1 is SGHRS and CDR2 YFSETQ. V gave up 5 bases and J gave up 1 base, with 9 bases separating them. The CDR3 DNA sequence: TGCGCCAGCAGGCGGGGAACGAACACTGAAGCTTTCTTT. Protein: CASRRGTNTEAFF.

V and J are TRBV9 and TRBJ2-3, with 9 positions matching TRBD2. Germline assignment: CDR1 SGDLS and CDR2 YYNGEE. V dropped 0 bases and J dropped 4; count of bases not matched to a gene: 0. The CDR3 contains 14 residues. The DNA of the CDR3 is TGTGCCAGCAGCGTAGGCGGGGGGGCAGATACGCAGTATTTT. Amino acids: CASSVGGGADTQYF.

V is TRBV7-9 and J is TRBJ1-1, with TRBD1 identical over 9 bases. The trim removed 6 bases at V and 8 bases at J, leaving 4 bases unmatched. The CDR3 runs 12 residues. CDR1 and CDR2 (germline): SEHNR, FQNEAQ (reference sequence). CDR3 coding DNA: TGTGCCAGCAGAAGGACAGGGGCCGAAGCTTTCTTT. It translates to CASRRTGAEAFF.

V is TRBV11-1 and J is TRBJ2-1; D might be TRBD2 (7 bases). The germline V gene has CDR1 SGHAT and CDR2 FQDESV (reference sequence). The CDR3 totals 17 residues. The V gene lost 2 bases and the J gene lost 8 bases, with 22 bases spanning the gap. The CDR3 sequence: CASSLTSGAGASHEQFF. Written as DNA, the CDR3 is TGTGCCAGCAGCTTAACTTCGGGGGCGGGAGCATCCCATGAGCAGTTCTTC.

J is TRBJ1-3 and V is TRBV6-1; tentatively, D is TRBD1 (6 bases). V lost 5 bases and J lost 0, with 8 bases in between. Per the germline V gene, CDR1 is MNHNS and CDR2 is SASEGT. The CDR3 is 14 residues long. CDR3 bases: TGTGCCAGCAGTACAGGGAGCTCTGGAAACACCATATATTTT. Translation: CASSTGSSGNTIYF.

The gene calls are TRBV18 and TRBJ1-1; D remains unclear. V lost 3 bases, J lost 5 bases, and 10 bases lay in between. This CDR3 has 13 amino acids. Germline CDR1 is KGHSH and CDR2 is LQKENI. CDR3 sequence reads: CASSPIPETEAFF. CDR3 nucleotides: TGTGCCAGCTCACCGATCCCAGAAACTGAAGCTTTCTTT.